These T cell receptor beta chains were read from a single sample in a study of T cell responses to AZD1222 COVID-19 vaccine. Generated by immunoSEQ multiplex PCR, the TCRdb table keeps only in-frame clones and is missing some. The sample includes roughly 80,000 clones, approximately 90% of them seen just once. The starting material was peripheral blood, obtained on day 0 of MenACWY control vaccination. These receptors originate from an adult in good health. CDR3s include the opening cysteine and the closing phenylalanine or tryptophan. D genes are given only for firm matches. Clone size is not always given. Where it is, it says once, few, many or a class for expanded clones.

- | TRBJ2-3 | TRBV19 | - | TGTGCCAGTATGGGACCGGGGACAGATACGCAGTATTTT | CASMGPGTDTQYF
- | TRBJ2-1 | TRBV7-9 | - | TGTGCCAGCAGCCTGGACTCACACTACAATGAGCAGTTCTTC | CASSLDSHYNEQFF
- | TRBJ1-5 | TRBV2 | few | TGTGCCAGCGGGGGGGGCGGCCAGCCCCAGCATTTT | CASGGGGQPQHF
- | TRBJ2-5 | TRBV5-4 | - | TGTGCCAGCAGCTTGGATCAGGGGCTGGGGACCCAGTACTTC | CASSLDQGLGTQYF
- | TRBJ1-3 | TRBV7-2 | - | TGTGCCAGCACACCAGGCGACTCTGGAAACACCATATATTTT | CASTPGDSGNTIYF
- | TRBJ2-3 | TRBV9 | once | TGTGCCAGCAGCGTTCCGGAACCCACAGATACGCAGTATTTT | CASSVPEPTDTQYF
TRBD2 | TRBJ2-7 | TRBV6-5 | - | TGTGCCAGCACCACCTGGGGGGGAAGGAGCTACGAGCAGTACTTC | CASTTWGGRSYEQYF
TRBD1 | TRBJ1-2 | TRBV19 | once | TGTGCCAGTCTTCAGGCACAGGGGGCGACGGATGGCTACACCTTC | CASLQAQGATDGYTF
- | TRBJ1-1 | TRBV27 | - | TGTGCCAGCAGTTTGGGCAGGGACACTGAAGCTTTCTTT | CASSLGRDTEAFF
- | TRBJ1-5 | TRBV2 | few | TGTGCCAGCAGATTCGCTGATCAGCCCCAGCATTTT | CASRFADQPQHF
TRBD2 | TRBJ2-3 | TRBV19 | once | TGTGCCAGTCAGGGGGGTGCGGGAGGGCCCGGAGATACGCAGTATTTT | CASQGGAGGPGDTQYF
- | TRBJ2-7 | TRBV5-1 | - | TGCGCCAGCAGCTTGGGGCGGAAAAGTCGGCAGGGGTCAGCCTACGAGCAGTACTTC | CASSLGRKSRQGSAYEQYF
TRBD1 | TRBJ2-4 | TRBV5-4 | - | TGTGCCAGCAGCCCGGACAGGGGACGTGGGAACATTCAGTACTTC | CASSPDRGRGNIQYF
- | TRBJ2-1 | TRBV24-1 | - | TGTGCCACCAGTGACGTGGGGGGACGGACCTACAATGAGCAGTTCTTC | CATSDVGGRTYNEQFF
- | TRBJ2-3 | TRBV5-1 | - | TGCGCCAGCAGCGATGGGACGGCGACAGATACGCAGTATTTT | CASSDGTATDTQYF
- | TRBJ2-7 | TRBV5-6 | - | TGTGCCAGCAGCTTCGGGGCTACCTACGAGCAGTACTTC | CASSFGATYEQYF
- | TRBJ2-3 | TRBV18 | once | TGTGCCAGCTCACTGGGGAACAGGGAGAGGGATACGCAGTATTTT | CASSLGNRERDTQYF
TRBD1 | TRBJ1-1 | TRBV18 | - | TGTGCCAGCTCACCTCCGGGACAGGTGGGCACTGAAGCTTTCTTT | CASSPPGQVGTEAFF